What follows are 10 T cell receptor beta chains derived from one specimen sequenced in a study of neurological immune-mediated disorders. MiXCR was run by TCRdb on the 5' RACE reads, yielding one entry per CDR3 protein. This table holds 31,000 or so distinct CDR3 sequences, about an eighth found once. The time point is: technical triplicate 2. Specimen: CD4+ T cells from blood. The receptors stem from a female donor with HTLV-1-associated myelopathy (HAM/TSP).

This clonotype was recorded at least ten times. V gene TRBV20-1 combines with J gene TRBJ1-5; perhaps TRBD1 as D (5 bases). Germline CDR1 reads DFQATT; CDR2 reads SNEGSKA (reference sequence). This CDR3 contains 13 residues. Between the trimmed V and J ends, which lost 3 bases and 7 bases, there was a span of 13 bases. CDR3 sequence: CSARSGRGQPQHF. The CDR3 DNA reads as TGCAGTGCTAGGTCGGGGCGGGGACAGCCCCAGCATTTT.

V is TRBV21-1 and J is TRBJ2-1; the table's TRBD2 call for D was not verified on the DNA. TRBV21-1 counts as a pseudogene. The CDR3 spans 13 residues. This chain's CDR3 is CASLMAGEFEQFF. CDR3 DNA: TGTGCCAGCTTAATGGCGGGAGAGTTTGAGCAGTTCTTC.

This clonotype came up many times. This chain links TRBV20-1 with TRBJ2-5, with TRBD1 as a possible D gene (7 bases). Per the germline V gene, CDR1 is DFQATT and CDR2 is SNEGSKA (reference sequence). This CDR3 is 14 amino acids long. The V end lost 6 bases, the J end lost 4 bases, and 18 bases lay between the germline ends. CDR3 bases: TGCAGTGCCCCCGGAGGGGGCAACCTAGAGACCCAGTACTTC. Translated: CSAPGGGNLETQYF.

In its sample, this clonotype was seen many times. The V gene is TRBV10-3, the J gene TRBJ1-5, with a possible D match to TRBD1 (5 bases). The germline V gene has CDR1 ENHRY and CDR2 SYGVKD. Deletions cut 8 bases from V and 0 bases from J, with 11 bases between. The CDR3 covers 14 residues. CDR3 in DNA: TGTGCCATCGGGGGTCCCCTTAGCAATCAGCCCCAGCATTTT. Translated: CAIGGPLSNQPQHF.

There are many counts of this clonotype. The chain employs TRBV5-1 and TRBJ2-7; no definite D call. The CDR3 is made up of 12 amino acids. Trimming cost V 2 bases and J 12 bases, with 15 bases left between them. Looked up from germline, CDR1 is SGHRS and CDR2 is YFSETQ. The CDR3 reads CASSFKQCLLYF. The CDR3 DNA reads as TGCGCCAGCAGCTTTAAACAGTGCCTTTTGTACTTC.

In its sample, this clonotype ranks as medium-sized (0.01 to 0.1%). The chain combines TRBV7-2 with TRBJ1-2; 7 bases are a match to TRBD1. The germline V gene encodes CDR1 SGHTA and CDR2 FQGNSA. The ends lost 5 bases at V and 4 bases at J; junction bases unmatched: 4. The CDR3 totals 13 residues. CDR3 sequence (DNA): TGTGCCAGCAGCGTTGACAGGGCCTATGGCTACACCTTC. Amino acid sequence: CASSVDRAYGYTF.

This clonotype was detected ten times or more. CDR3 amino acids: CSARDGTSGGAAETQYF. CDR3 nucleotides: TGCAGTGCTAGAGACGGGACTAGCGGGGGGGCGGCGGAGACCCAGTACTTC. This chain joins TRBV20-1 and TRBJ2-5; TRBD2 matches 16 bases. CDR3 length: 17 amino acids. The germline gives CDR1 DFQATT, CDR2 SNEGSKA (reference sequence). Trimming took 0 bases from V and 5 from J; bases not matched to a gene: 6.

This clonotype was counted many times. This chain connects TRBV3-1 to TRBJ1-5; tentatively, D is TRBD1 (6 bases). Trimming pared 4 bases from V and 6 bases from J, leaving 13 bases between. The CDR3 sequence is 14 residues long. CDR1 LGHDT and CDR2 YNNKEL come from the germline V gene (reference sequence). The CDR3 loop reads CASSPRDKLQPQHF. CDR3 bases: TGTGCCAGCAGCCCAAGGGACAAACTTCAGCCCCAGCATTTT.

The sample holds many counts of this clonotype. V gene TRBV6-5 combines with J gene TRBJ2-7; D gene ambiguous. From germline, CDR1 is MNHEY and CDR2 SVGAGI. V lost 3 bases, J lost 7 bases, and 7 bases lay in between. This CDR3 is built from 11 residues. The CDR3 coding sequence is TGTGCCAGCAGTTATAGCAATGAGCAGTACTTC. Translating gives CASSYSNEQYF.

The sample holds many counts of this clonotype. This sequence joins TRBV20-1 and TRBJ2-5, with D perhaps matching TRBD1 (6 bases). CDR1 DFQATT and CDR2 SNEGSKA come from the germline V gene (reference sequence). Between the trimmed V and J ends, which lost 1 base and 2 bases, there was a span of 14 bases. There are 15 residues in the CDR3. CDR3 DNA sequence: TGCAGTGCTAGAGTGACAGGCTCATTACAAGAGACCCAGTACTTC. Protein sequence: CSARVTGSLQETQYF.